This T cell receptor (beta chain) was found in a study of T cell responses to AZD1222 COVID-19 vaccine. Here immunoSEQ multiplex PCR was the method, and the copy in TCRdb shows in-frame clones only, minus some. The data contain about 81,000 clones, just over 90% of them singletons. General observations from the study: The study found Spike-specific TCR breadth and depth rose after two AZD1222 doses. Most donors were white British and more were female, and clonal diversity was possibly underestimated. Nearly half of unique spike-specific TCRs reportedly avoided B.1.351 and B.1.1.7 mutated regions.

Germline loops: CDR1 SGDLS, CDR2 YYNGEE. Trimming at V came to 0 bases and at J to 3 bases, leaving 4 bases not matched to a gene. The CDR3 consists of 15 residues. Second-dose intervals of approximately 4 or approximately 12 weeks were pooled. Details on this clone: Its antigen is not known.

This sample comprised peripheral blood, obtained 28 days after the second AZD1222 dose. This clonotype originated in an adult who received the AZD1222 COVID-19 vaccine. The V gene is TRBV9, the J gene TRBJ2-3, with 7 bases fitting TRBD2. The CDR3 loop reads CASSVVGRETDTQYF. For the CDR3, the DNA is TGTGCCAGCAGCGTAGTGGGGAGGGAGACAGATACGCAGTATTTT.